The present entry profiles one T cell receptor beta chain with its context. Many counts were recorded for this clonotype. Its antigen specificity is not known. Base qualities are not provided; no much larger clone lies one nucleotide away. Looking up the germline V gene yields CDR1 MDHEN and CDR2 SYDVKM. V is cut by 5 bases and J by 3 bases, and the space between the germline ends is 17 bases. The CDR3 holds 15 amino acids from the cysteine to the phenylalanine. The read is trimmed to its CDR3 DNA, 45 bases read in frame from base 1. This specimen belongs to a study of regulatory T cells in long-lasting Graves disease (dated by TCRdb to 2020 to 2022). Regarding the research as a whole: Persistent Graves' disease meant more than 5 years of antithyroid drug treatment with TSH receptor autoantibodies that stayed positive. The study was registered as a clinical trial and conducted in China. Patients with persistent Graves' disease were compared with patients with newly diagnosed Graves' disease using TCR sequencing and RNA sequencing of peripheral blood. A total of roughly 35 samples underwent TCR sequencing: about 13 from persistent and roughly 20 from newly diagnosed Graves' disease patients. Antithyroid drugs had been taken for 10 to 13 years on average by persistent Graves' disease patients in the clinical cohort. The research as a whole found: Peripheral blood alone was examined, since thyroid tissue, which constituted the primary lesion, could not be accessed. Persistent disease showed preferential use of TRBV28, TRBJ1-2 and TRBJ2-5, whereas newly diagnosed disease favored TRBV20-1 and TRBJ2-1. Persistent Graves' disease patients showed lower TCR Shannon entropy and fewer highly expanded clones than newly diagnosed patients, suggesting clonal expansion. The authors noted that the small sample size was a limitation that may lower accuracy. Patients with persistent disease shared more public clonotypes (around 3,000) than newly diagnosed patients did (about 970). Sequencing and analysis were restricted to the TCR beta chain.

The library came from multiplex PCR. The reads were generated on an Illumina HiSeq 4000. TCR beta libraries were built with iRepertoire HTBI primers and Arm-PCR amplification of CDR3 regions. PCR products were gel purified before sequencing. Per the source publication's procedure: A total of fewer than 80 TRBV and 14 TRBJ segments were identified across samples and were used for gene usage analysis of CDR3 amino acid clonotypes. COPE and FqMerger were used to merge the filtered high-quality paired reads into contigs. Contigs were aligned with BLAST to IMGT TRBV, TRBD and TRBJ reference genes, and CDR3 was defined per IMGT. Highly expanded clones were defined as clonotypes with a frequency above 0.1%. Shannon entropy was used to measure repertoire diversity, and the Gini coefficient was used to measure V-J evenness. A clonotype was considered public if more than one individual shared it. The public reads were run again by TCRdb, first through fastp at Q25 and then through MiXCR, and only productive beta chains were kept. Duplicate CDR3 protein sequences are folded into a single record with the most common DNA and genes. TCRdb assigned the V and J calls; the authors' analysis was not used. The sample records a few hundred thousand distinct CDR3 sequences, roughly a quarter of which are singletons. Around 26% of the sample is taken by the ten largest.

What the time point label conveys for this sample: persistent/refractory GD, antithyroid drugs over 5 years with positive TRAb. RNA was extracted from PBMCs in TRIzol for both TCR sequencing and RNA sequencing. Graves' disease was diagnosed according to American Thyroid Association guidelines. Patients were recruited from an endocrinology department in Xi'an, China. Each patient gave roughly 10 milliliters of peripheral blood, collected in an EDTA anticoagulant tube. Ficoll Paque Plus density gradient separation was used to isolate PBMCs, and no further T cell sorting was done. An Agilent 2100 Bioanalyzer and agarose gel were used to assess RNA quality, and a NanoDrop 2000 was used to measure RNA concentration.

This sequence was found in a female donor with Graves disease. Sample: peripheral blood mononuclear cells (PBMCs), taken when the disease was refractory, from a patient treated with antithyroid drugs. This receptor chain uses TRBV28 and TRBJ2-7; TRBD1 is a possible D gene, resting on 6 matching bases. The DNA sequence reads TGTGCCAGCAGTAGCAACGGCAGGGGCGGCTACGAGCAGTACTTC. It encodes CASSSNGRGGYEQYF. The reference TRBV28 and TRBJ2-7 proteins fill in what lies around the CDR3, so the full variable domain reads DVKVTQSSRYLVKRTGEKVFLECVQDMDHENMFWYRQDPGLGLRLIYFSYDVKMKEKGDIPEGYSVSREKKERFSLILESASTNQTSMYLCASSSNGRGGYEQYFGPGTRLTVT.